This T cell receptor beta chain comes out of a study of shared clonotypes between healthy human individuals. Across the study: Per donor, CD8 memory used one plate, CD8 naive used two, CD4 memory used three and CD4 naive used three.

Using immunoSEQ multiplex PCR, the repertoire was profiled, and TCRdb retains in-frame clones only, with some absent. The table has more than 2 million clones, more than 90% seen once. V lost 5 bases to trimming and J lost 0 bases; unmatched junction nucleotides: 8. Germline-derived CDR1 and CDR2 are SGHTA and FQGNSA. The CDR3 extends over 17 amino acids. The TCR sequence derives from a young man in good health. The genes are TRBV7-2 and TRBJ2-7; 12 positions agree with TRBD1. The sample consisted of naive CD4+ T cells sorted from blood. Subset here: CD45RA+ positively selected. CDR3 DNA: TGTGCCAGCAGCACCGGGACAGGGGGCTGGAGCTCCTACGAGCAGTACTTC. Protein: CASSTGTGGWSSYEQYF.